At least ten counts were recorded for the clone carrying this TCR beta chain. The antigen remains unidentified. This record comes from a study of T-cell reconstitution after alpha-beta-depleted transplantation in children. Points from the study as a whole: In patients about two months after transplant, alpha-beta T cells reportedly arose from several hundred expanded graft clones. Recipient T cells and thymic progenitors that survived were the source of the high TCRbeta diversity seen at day 60 in some patients. Most T-cell counts and diversity one year after the transplant came from T cells that were newly produced.

The CDR3 is made up of 14 amino acids. Losses at the gene ends were 6 bases for V and 4 bases for J; bases not matched to a gene: 6. It was with unique molecular identifiers that the TCRbeta library was prepared. One entry per CDR3 protein, called by TCRdb with MiXCR from the PCR reads. The sample includes approximately 800,000 distinct CDR3 sequences, under 20% of them seen just once. The genes are TRBV12-3 or TRBV12-4 and TRBJ1-5; TRBD1 matches at 7 bases. This TCR was sampled from a male patient between 10 and 17 years old who had a stem cell transplant for acute lymphoblastic leukemia, so the T cells may come from the graft donor. The input for sequencing was PBMCs, mostly from graft donor cells, taken 360 days after TCRalphabeta/CD19-depleted stem cell transplant. This CDR3 is CASRRQGGNQPQHF. Here the CDR3 DNA reads TGTGCCAGCAGGAGACAGGGTGGGAATCAGCCCCAGCATTTT.